This T cell receptor beta chain emerged from a study of read filtering for tumor transcriptome and immune sequencing. Study context: DNase treatment preceded whole-transcriptome library preparation.

The library was built from about 400 ng RNA with molecular barcoded adaptors for alpha/delta and beta/gamma chains. TCRdb analysed the reads with MiXCR anew, one entry per CDR3 protein. The table shows about 58,000 distinct CDR3 sequences, with roughly 12% occurring only once. This clonotype is medium-sized by share. Antigen unknown. Notes on the study in general: Roughly 79% of IR-seq clonotypes had one read, totaling around 3.3% of reads; RNA-seq: approximately 73% and 42%. This fraction held mixed bone marrow immune cells after CD138-negative sorting.

The sequencing input was a population of CD138-negative cells sorted from bone marrow. The origin of this receptor is a donor at least 40 years old with multiple myeloma.

The CDR3 region has the DNA TGCAGCGTTGAAGAGTCGGGGGGGAATCAGCCCCAGCATTTT. Amino acids: CSVEESGGNQPQHF. The V and J genes are TRBV29-1 and TRBJ1-5; perhaps TRBD1 as D (5 bases). V shed 0 bases and J shed 4 bases, with 10 bases lying between them. CDR1 SQVTM and CDR2 ANQGSEA come from the germline V gene. There are 14 residues in the CDR3.